These 10 T cell receptor beta chains share one sample of origin, sequenced in a study of Graves' ophthalmopathy and Graves' hyperthyroidism. CDR3 regions of TCR beta were amplified from RNA transcripts. An initial RT-PCR round employing HTBI primers preceded a second-round multiplex PCR. TCRdb analysed the multiplex PCR reads with MiXCR anew, one entry per CDR3 protein. The sample yields around 470,000 distinct CDR3 sequences, under 15% seen once. The material sequenced was blood. Every receptor here comes from a woman in her twenties or thirties with Graves' ophthalmopathy.

Notes on this clonotype: With a much larger clone just one base away, this may be a read error. The chain employs TRBV5-1 and TRBJ2-2; D remains unclear. The length of the CDR3 is 14 residues. Germline lookup yields CDR1 SGHRS and CDR2 YFSETQ. V shed 0 bases and J shed 9 bases, with 12 bases lying between them. The CDR3 DNA reads TGCGCCAGCAGCTTGGTGGCCGAGAGCTGGGAGCTGTTTTTT. Translated, it gives CASSLVAESWELFF.

This clonotype was seen repeatedly, ten times or more. A junction end diverges from the germline sequence, so it may reflect a read error. The V call is TRBV20-1, the J call TRBJ2-7, with D uncertain. In germline, CDR1 is DFQATT, CDR2 SNEGSKA (reference sequence). CDR3 size: 13 residues. CDR3 nucleotide sequence: TGCAGTGCTAGATCGGAGACGGGCTACGAGCAATACTTC. It codes for CSARSETGYEQYF.

At least ten counts were recorded for this clonotype. The chain employs TRBV11-2 and TRBJ1-1; the D gene is possibly TRBD1 (6 bases). This CDR3 is 16 amino acids long. The germline V and J ends were trimmed by 5 bases and 1 base, with 17 bases remaining between them. Per germline, CDR1 SGHAT and CDR2 FQNNGV. CDR3 sequence reads: CASSTRTAARNTEAFF. The CDR3 DNA reads as TGTGCCAGCAGCACACGGACAGCAGCCAGGAACACTGAAGCTTTCTTT.

This clonotype was seen many times. V gene TRBV10-1 combines with J gene TRBJ2-5; D gene ambiguous. The CDR3 runs 14 residues. Trimming pared 2 bases from V and 0 bases from J, leaving 7 bases between. Germline CDR1 and CDR2: WNHNN and SYGVQD (reference sequence). The CDR3 is CASSETEYQETQYF. The CDR3 DNA reads as TGCGCCAGCAGTGAGACAGAGTACCAAGAGACCCAGTACTTC.

This clonotype showed up just a few times. The chain recombines TRBV11-2 with TRBJ2-5; D gene unclear. CDR1 is SGHAT and CDR2 is FQNNGV in the germline V gene. Trimming left V 3 bases short and J 1 base short, with 12 bases between. The CDR3 contains 15 residues. The CDR3 here is CASSLGPLSQETQYF. The CDR3 DNA reads TGTGCCAGCAGCTTGGGTCCCCTATCCCAAGAGACCCAGTACTTC.

This clonotype was picked up many times. This chain connects TRBV6-5 to TRBJ1-2, with D possibly being TRBD1 (5 bases). There are 14 residues in the CDR3. Germline V gene lookup returns CDR1 MNHEY and CDR2 SVGAGI. V was trimmed by 0 bases and J by 7 bases, leaving 12 bases between them. This chain's CDR3 is CASSYSGTSGGYTF. The CDR3 region has the DNA TGTGCCAGCAGTTACTCGGGGACTTCAGGTGGCTACACCTTC.

This clonotype has ten or more counts. The chain combines TRBV12-3 or TRBV12-4 with TRBJ1-5; D is uncertain. The CDR3 sequence is 14 residues long. Trimming shortened V by 7 bases and J by 0 bases, and 10 bases separated the two germline ends. This CDR3 reads CASTMRDSNQPQHF. DNA for the CDR3: TGTGCCAGCACCATGAGGGATAGCAATCAGCCCCAGCATTTT.

This clonotype was counted at least ten times. In DNA, the CDR3 is TGTGCCAGCAGTTTTCCGGGGAATCAGCCCCAGCATTTT. Its translation: CASSFPGNQPQHF. V and J are TRBV12-3 or TRBV12-4 and TRBJ1-5; D not certain. The CDR3 covers 13 residues. Trimming removed 3 bases from V and 4 bases from J, with 7 bases in between.

This clonotype has a handful of counts. The chain recombines TRBV20-1 with TRBJ2-5, with no clear D. The CDR3 runs to 11 residues. V was trimmed by 8 bases and J by 1 base, leaving 8 bases between them. Germline values: CDR1 DFQATT, CDR2 SNEGSKA (reference sequence). For the CDR3, the DNA is TGCAGTCCGGGCCTCCAAGAGACCCAGTACTTC. Amino acids: CSPGLQETQYF.

Ten or more counts support this clonotype. The chain joins TRBV6-1 to TRBJ1-2, with D perhaps TRBD1 (6 bases). The CDR3 consists of 15 residues. V was clipped by 2 bases and J by 4 bases, with 14 bases between them. Germline-derived CDR1 and CDR2 are MNHNS and SASEGT. The CDR3 bases are TGTGCCAGCAGTGAAACCGGACAGACTTCCTATGGCTACACCTTC. Protein product: CASSETGQTSYGYTF.